Listed below are T cell receptor beta chains from one sample, sequenced in a study of low-dose radiotherapy and immunotherapy resistance in tumors. In TCRdb, the reads were re-called with MiXCR into one record per CDR3 protein. The table has fewer than 95,000 distinct CDR3 sequences, 9.4% seen once; the top ten hold around 0.96%. The specimen comprised PBMCs, sampled before treatment. Receptors originate from a male donor with prostate cancer. The CDR3 runs from the conserved cysteine through the conserved F or W. The D gene is left open where the match is weak. Size is stated for part of the rows, as once, few or many counts, or as a class when the clone is expanded.

>18|TRBJ2-3|TRBD2|many|TRBV7-6
CASSLNPPSGTNTDTQYF
TGTGCCAGCAGCTTAAATCCCCCTAGCGGGACGAACACAGATACGCAGTATTTT
>13|TRBJ2-2|.|many|TRBV6-2/TRBV6-3
CASKAGVPGELFF
TGTGCCAGCAAGGCAGGGGTGCCCGGGGAGCTGTTTTTT
>13|TRBJ2-3|.|many|TRBV7-3
CASSSTFTDTQYF
TGTGCCAGCAGTTCGACCTTCACAGATACGCAGTATTTT
>15|TRBJ1-6|TRBD1|many|TRBV5-1
CASSRLGTGVSPLHF
TGCGCCAGCAGCCGACTCGGGACAGGGGTTTCACCCCTCCACTTT
>17|TRBJ2-7|TRBD2|many|TRBV28
CASSPRTSGRARYEQYF
TGTGCCAGCAGTCCCAGGACTAGCGGGAGGGCCAGATACGAGCAGTACTTC
>14|TRBJ1-4|.|many|TRBV12-3/TRBV12-4
CASSLGSINEKLFF
TGTGCCAGCAGTTTAGGCTCCATTAATGAAAAACTGTTTTTT
>14|TRBJ2-2|.|many|TRBV20-1
CSARGGLSTGELFF
TGCAGTGCTAGGGGGGGGCTGAGCACCGGGGAGCTGTTTTTT
>14|TRBJ2-7|TRBD1|many|TRBV7-2
CASTERGQDYEQYF
TGTGCCAGCACCGAACGGGGACAGGACTACGAGCAGTACTTC
>14|TRBJ2-7|.|many|TRBV6-2/TRBV6-3
CASSYSRGPYEQYF
TGTGCCAGCAGTTACAGCCGGGGGCCGTACGAGCAGTACTTC
>15|TRBJ2-1|TRBD2|many|TRBV3-1
CASSEAGGPYNEQFF
TGTGCCAGCAGCGAAGCGGGAGGTCCATACAATGAGCAGTTCTTC
>16|TRBJ2-1|.|many|TRBV20-1
CSASNWDPGSYNEQFF
TGCAGTGCTAGTAACTGGGACCCAGGCTCCTACAATGAGCAGTTCTTC
>15|TRBJ1-1|.|many|TRBV11-2
CASSLRGGSNTEAFF
TGTGCCAGCAGCTTGCGAGGGGGTTCGAACACTGAAGCTTTCTTT
>13|TRBJ1-1|.|many|TRBV5-4
CASRVGLNTEAFF
TGTGCCAGCAGGGTTGGACTGAACACTGAAGCTTTCTTT
>11|TRBJ2-3|.|.|TRBV5-3
CASSMTDTQYF
TGTGCCAGCTCCATGACAGATACGCAGTATTTT
>15|TRBJ2-7|TRBD1|many|TRBV28
CASSLTDRGGYEQYF
TGTGCCAGCAGCCTGACGGACAGGGGCGGGTACGAGCAGTACTTC
>16|TRBJ2-1|.|many|TRBV14
CASSQVRDSLRDEQFF
TGTGCCAGCAGCCAAGTAAGGGACTCCCTGAGGGATGAGCAGTTCTTC
>16|TRBJ1-5|.|many|TRBV4-3
CASSQGVGQGGQPQHF
TGCGCCAGCAGCCAAGGCGTCGGGCAGGGTGGTCAGCCCCAGCATTTT
>14|TRBJ1-2|.|few|TRBV5-4
CASSPGGRNYGYTF
TGTGCCAGCAGCCCCGGAGGGCGTAACTATGGCTACACCTTC
>16|TRBJ2-3|TRBD2|many|TRBV2
CASSEGTSGKGDTQYF
TGTGCCAGCAGTGAAGGGACTAGCGGGAAGGGAGATACGCAGTATTTT
>11|TRBJ2-7|.|many|TRBV6-6
CASSYSAEQYF
TGTGCCAGCAGTTACTCAGCCGAGCAGTACTTC
>14|TRBJ2-7|.|many|TRBV6-5
CASSYLRAGYEQYF
TGTGCCAGCAGTTATCTGAGAGCGGGCTACGAGCAGTACTTC
>16|TRBJ2-1|TRBD1|many|TRBV7-9
CASSPGQRSSYNEQFF
TGTGCCAGCAGCCCGGGACAGCGAAGCTCCTACAATGAGCAGTTCTTC
>13|TRBJ2-7|.|many|TRBV20-1
CSANDRASYEQYF
TGCAGTGCTAATGACCGGGCCTCCTACGAGCAGTACTTC
>14|TRBJ2-7|TRBD2|many|TRBV6-2/TRBV6-3
CASSHGLAGGEQYF
TGTGCCAGCAGCCACGGACTAGCGGGAGGCGAGCAGTACTTC
>16|TRBJ2-1|TRBD1|.|TRBV5-1
CASSAGDRMSYNEQFF
TGTGCCAGCAGCGCCGGGGACAGGATGTCCTACAATGAGCAGTTCTTC
>12|TRBJ2-7|.|many|TRBV28
CASTGPTYEQYF
TGTGCCAGCACAGGGCCCACCTACGAGCAGTACTTC
>15|TRBJ2-4|.|many|TRBV6-5
CASTANAYTGNIQYF
TGTGCCAGCACCGCCAATGCGTACACGGGAAACATTCAGTACTTC
>15|TRBJ2-7|TRBD1|many|TRBV9
CASSVGGTGTYEQYF
TGTGCCAGCAGCGTAGGGGGGACAGGAACCTACGAGCAGTACTTC
>13|TRBJ2-7|.|many|TRBV3-1
CASSQDKGMRQYF
TGTGCCAGCAGCCAAGATAAGGGGATGAGGCAGTACTTC
>16|TRBJ2-2|.|many|TRBV2
CASTVAVGINTGELFF
TGTGCCAGCACTGTGGCAGTTGGGATCAACACCGGGGAGCTGTTTTTT
>20|TRBJ1-1|TRBD1|many|TRBV11-1
CASSSIFGFSGTGNSAEAFF
TGTGCCAGCAGCTCCATCTTCGGCTTCTCTGGGACAGGGAACTCCGCTGAAGCTTTCTTT
>13|TRBJ1-5|.|many|TRBV30
CAWSGIGNQPQHF
TGTGCCTGGTCAGGGATCGGCAATCAGCCCCAGCATTTT
>13|TRBJ2-1|TRBD1|once|TRBV5-4
CASSTQGANEQFF
TGTGCCAGCAGCACACAGGGGGCGAATGAGCAGTTCTTC
>14|TRBJ1-2|.|many|TRBV7-2
CASSLAQSAYGYTF
TGTGCCAGCAGCTTAGCGCAGTCTGCCTATGGCTACACCTTC
>17|TRBJ2-1|TRBD2|many|TRBV10-3
CAITEEPGLAGVNEQFF
TGTGCCATCACCGAGGAACCGGGACTAGCGGGAGTCAATGAGCAGTTCTTC
>14|TRBJ1-2|.|many|TRBV5-4
CASSTRESVYGYTF
TGTGCCAGCAGCACGCGGGAGTCAGTCTATGGCTACACCTTC
>17|TRBJ2-1|TRBD2|many|TRBV20-1
CSAGGLAGASGSNEQFF
TGCAGTGCTGGCGGCCTAGCGGGAGCTAGTGGTTCCAATGAGCAGTTCTTC
>13|TRBJ2-3|TRBD2|many|TRBV29-1
CSVKGLAGDTQYF
TGCAGCGTCAAAGGACTAGCGGGAGATACGCAGTATTTT
>13|TRBJ2-3|.|many|TRBV20-1
CSARDLGTDTQYF
TGCAGTGCTAGAGATCTCGGCACAGATACGCAGTATTTT
>14|TRBJ2-7|.|many|TRBV21-1
CASSDRQGVHEQYF
TGTGCCAGCAGCGACCGACAGGGGGTACACGAGCAGTACTTC
>14|TRBJ2-7|.|many|TRBV7-8
CASSFRGAGYEQYF
TGTGCCAGCAGCTTTAGGGGCGCCGGCTACGAGCAGTACTTC
>12|TRBJ2-7|.|many|TRBV7-9
CASSPVNYEQYF
TGTGCCAGCAGCCCTGTGAATTACGAGCAGTACTTC
>17|TRBJ2-1|TRBD2|many|TRBV6-1
CASSESSGRSSYNEQFF
TGTGCCAGCAGTGAATCTAGCGGAAGGAGCTCCTACAATGAGCAGTTCTTC
>12|TRBJ2-7|.|many|TRBV6-8
CASSYGVGEQYF
TGTGCCAGCAGTTACGGCGTCGGGGAGCAGTACTTC
>19|TRBJ2-1|TRBD1|many|TRBV29-1
CSVAGGRGTGGRGYNEQFF
TGCAGCGTTGCAGGGGGTAGAGGAACAGGGGGTAGAGGCTACAATGAGCAGTTCTTC
>12|TRBJ2-7|.|many|TRBV4-1
CASSQNGNEQYF
TGCGCCAGCAGCCAAAATGGCAACGAGCAGTACTTC
>15|TRBJ1-5|.|many|TRBV7-9
CASSPGQGSNQPQHF
TGTGCCAGCAGCCCCGGGCAGGGAAGTAACCAGCCCCAGCATTTT
>14|TRBJ2-2|.|many|TRBV4-3
CASSQEEEVGELFF
TGCGCCAGCAGCCAAGAAGAGGAGGTGGGGGAGCTGTTTTTT
>13|TRBJ2-1|.|many|TRBV29-1
CSVERGRYNEQFF
TGCAGCGTTGAAAGGGGCCGATACAATGAGCAGTTCTTC
>15|TRBJ2-7|.|many|TRBV2
CASSEFLAASYEQYF
TGTGCCAGCAGTGAATTCCTCGCGGCCTCATACGAGCAGTACTTC
>19|TRBJ2-3|TRBD2|many|TRBV28
CASSPLTGGTSGRRDTQYF
TGTGCCAGCAGTCCCCTAACAGGGGGGACTAGCGGGAGGAGAGATACGCAGTATTTT
>19|TRBJ2-6|.|many|TRBV4-3
CASSQEHFSGFAGANVLTF
TGCGCCAGCAGCCAAGAGCACTTTTCGGGGTTCGCCGGGGCCAACGTCCTGACTTTC
>14|TRBJ2-1|.|many|TRBV6-5
CASTDGARRNEQFF
TGTGCCAGCACCGACGGAGCTCGCCGCAATGAGCAGTTCTTC
>18|TRBJ2-1|TRBD2|many|TRBV4-3
CASSQERGLALAYNEQFF
TGCGCCAGCAGCCAAGAAAGAGGACTAGCCCTGGCCTACAATGAGCAGTTCTTC
>15|TRBJ2-1|TRBD2|many|TRBV12-3/TRBV12-4
CASRTGTSDYNEQFF
TGTGCCAGCAGAACCGGGACTAGCGACTACAATGAGCAGTTCTTC
>15|TRBJ2-3|TRBD1|many|TRBV13
CASTTMGQNTDTQYF
TGTGCCAGCACCACAATGGGACAGAACACAGATACGCAGTATTTT
>12|TRBJ2-7|.|many|TRBV6-5
CATRDRVYEQYF
TGTGCCACCAGGGATAGGGTCTACGAGCAGTACTTC
>13|TRBJ1-3|.|many|TRBV6-5
CASSTASGNTIYF
TGTGCCAGCAGTACGGCCTCTGGAAACACCATATATTTT
>15|TRBJ2-1|TRBD1|.|TRBV2
CASREGQGAFNIQFF
TGTGCCAGCAGGGAGGGACAGGGGGCGTTCAACATTCAGTTCTTC
>14|TRBJ2-7|.|many|TRBV7-2
CASSSGRRGYEQYF
TGTGCCAGCAGCTCCGGCCGTCGGGGGTACGAGCAGTACTTC